This T cell receptor (beta chain) was identified during a study of T cell responses to AZD1222 COVID-19 vaccine. Profiling relied on immunoSEQ multiplex PCR, and the TCRdb table lists in-frame clones only, not all of them. The sample consists of roughly 140,000 clones, 85% to 95% of them appearing once. The CDR3 sequence is 15 residues long. The germline V and J ends were trimmed by 0 bases and 5 bases, with 11 bases remaining between them. Germline-derived CDR1 and CDR2 are SGDLS and YYNGEE. The clonotype comes from an adult in good health. The V and J genes are TRBV9 and TRBJ2-2; unclear D gene. The source material was peripheral blood, sampled on day 0 of AZD1222 vaccination. The CDR3 protein is CASSVGQSYTGELFF. CDR3 bases: TGTGCCAGCAGCGTAGGGCAGAGTTATACCGGGGAGCTGTTTTTT. The variable domain in full, with the rest retrieved from reference TRBV9 and TRBJ2-2, is DSGVTQTPKHLITATGQRVTLRCSPRSGDLSVYWYQQSLDQGLQFLIQYYNGEERAKGNILERFSAQQFPDLHSELNLSSLELGDSALYFCASSVGQSYTGELFFGEGSRLTVL.